This entry features one T cell receptor (beta chain) sequence. This entry comes from a study of T cell changes during pregnancy in multiple sclerosis. CDR3 length: 14 residues. Germline CDR1 and CDR2: SGHRS and YFSETQ. Trimming pared 2 bases from V and 0 bases from J, leaving 9 bases between. The protocol was immunoSEQ multiplex PCR, while the TCRdb copy is restricted to in-frame clones and leaves out a portion. Here the sample spans some 59,000 clones, around 89% being singletons. This sequence joins TRBV5-1 and TRBJ2-7; D remains ambiguous. The source material was peripheral blood, sampled in the first trimester of pregnancy. The sequence was obtained from a female donor with multiple sclerosis, enrolled in a pregnancy study. CDR3 in amino acids: CASSLDRHSYEQYF. The CDR3 DNA reads TGCGCCAGCAGCTTAGACCGACACTCCTACGAGCAGTACTTC. The full variable domain, its missing parts supplied by reference TRBV5-1 and TRBJ2-7, is KAGVTQTPRYLIKTRGQQVTLSCSPISGHRSVSWYQQTPGQGLQFLFEYFSETQRNKGNFPGRFSGRQFSNSRSEMNVSTLELGDSALYLCASSLDRHSYEQYFGPGTRLTVT.